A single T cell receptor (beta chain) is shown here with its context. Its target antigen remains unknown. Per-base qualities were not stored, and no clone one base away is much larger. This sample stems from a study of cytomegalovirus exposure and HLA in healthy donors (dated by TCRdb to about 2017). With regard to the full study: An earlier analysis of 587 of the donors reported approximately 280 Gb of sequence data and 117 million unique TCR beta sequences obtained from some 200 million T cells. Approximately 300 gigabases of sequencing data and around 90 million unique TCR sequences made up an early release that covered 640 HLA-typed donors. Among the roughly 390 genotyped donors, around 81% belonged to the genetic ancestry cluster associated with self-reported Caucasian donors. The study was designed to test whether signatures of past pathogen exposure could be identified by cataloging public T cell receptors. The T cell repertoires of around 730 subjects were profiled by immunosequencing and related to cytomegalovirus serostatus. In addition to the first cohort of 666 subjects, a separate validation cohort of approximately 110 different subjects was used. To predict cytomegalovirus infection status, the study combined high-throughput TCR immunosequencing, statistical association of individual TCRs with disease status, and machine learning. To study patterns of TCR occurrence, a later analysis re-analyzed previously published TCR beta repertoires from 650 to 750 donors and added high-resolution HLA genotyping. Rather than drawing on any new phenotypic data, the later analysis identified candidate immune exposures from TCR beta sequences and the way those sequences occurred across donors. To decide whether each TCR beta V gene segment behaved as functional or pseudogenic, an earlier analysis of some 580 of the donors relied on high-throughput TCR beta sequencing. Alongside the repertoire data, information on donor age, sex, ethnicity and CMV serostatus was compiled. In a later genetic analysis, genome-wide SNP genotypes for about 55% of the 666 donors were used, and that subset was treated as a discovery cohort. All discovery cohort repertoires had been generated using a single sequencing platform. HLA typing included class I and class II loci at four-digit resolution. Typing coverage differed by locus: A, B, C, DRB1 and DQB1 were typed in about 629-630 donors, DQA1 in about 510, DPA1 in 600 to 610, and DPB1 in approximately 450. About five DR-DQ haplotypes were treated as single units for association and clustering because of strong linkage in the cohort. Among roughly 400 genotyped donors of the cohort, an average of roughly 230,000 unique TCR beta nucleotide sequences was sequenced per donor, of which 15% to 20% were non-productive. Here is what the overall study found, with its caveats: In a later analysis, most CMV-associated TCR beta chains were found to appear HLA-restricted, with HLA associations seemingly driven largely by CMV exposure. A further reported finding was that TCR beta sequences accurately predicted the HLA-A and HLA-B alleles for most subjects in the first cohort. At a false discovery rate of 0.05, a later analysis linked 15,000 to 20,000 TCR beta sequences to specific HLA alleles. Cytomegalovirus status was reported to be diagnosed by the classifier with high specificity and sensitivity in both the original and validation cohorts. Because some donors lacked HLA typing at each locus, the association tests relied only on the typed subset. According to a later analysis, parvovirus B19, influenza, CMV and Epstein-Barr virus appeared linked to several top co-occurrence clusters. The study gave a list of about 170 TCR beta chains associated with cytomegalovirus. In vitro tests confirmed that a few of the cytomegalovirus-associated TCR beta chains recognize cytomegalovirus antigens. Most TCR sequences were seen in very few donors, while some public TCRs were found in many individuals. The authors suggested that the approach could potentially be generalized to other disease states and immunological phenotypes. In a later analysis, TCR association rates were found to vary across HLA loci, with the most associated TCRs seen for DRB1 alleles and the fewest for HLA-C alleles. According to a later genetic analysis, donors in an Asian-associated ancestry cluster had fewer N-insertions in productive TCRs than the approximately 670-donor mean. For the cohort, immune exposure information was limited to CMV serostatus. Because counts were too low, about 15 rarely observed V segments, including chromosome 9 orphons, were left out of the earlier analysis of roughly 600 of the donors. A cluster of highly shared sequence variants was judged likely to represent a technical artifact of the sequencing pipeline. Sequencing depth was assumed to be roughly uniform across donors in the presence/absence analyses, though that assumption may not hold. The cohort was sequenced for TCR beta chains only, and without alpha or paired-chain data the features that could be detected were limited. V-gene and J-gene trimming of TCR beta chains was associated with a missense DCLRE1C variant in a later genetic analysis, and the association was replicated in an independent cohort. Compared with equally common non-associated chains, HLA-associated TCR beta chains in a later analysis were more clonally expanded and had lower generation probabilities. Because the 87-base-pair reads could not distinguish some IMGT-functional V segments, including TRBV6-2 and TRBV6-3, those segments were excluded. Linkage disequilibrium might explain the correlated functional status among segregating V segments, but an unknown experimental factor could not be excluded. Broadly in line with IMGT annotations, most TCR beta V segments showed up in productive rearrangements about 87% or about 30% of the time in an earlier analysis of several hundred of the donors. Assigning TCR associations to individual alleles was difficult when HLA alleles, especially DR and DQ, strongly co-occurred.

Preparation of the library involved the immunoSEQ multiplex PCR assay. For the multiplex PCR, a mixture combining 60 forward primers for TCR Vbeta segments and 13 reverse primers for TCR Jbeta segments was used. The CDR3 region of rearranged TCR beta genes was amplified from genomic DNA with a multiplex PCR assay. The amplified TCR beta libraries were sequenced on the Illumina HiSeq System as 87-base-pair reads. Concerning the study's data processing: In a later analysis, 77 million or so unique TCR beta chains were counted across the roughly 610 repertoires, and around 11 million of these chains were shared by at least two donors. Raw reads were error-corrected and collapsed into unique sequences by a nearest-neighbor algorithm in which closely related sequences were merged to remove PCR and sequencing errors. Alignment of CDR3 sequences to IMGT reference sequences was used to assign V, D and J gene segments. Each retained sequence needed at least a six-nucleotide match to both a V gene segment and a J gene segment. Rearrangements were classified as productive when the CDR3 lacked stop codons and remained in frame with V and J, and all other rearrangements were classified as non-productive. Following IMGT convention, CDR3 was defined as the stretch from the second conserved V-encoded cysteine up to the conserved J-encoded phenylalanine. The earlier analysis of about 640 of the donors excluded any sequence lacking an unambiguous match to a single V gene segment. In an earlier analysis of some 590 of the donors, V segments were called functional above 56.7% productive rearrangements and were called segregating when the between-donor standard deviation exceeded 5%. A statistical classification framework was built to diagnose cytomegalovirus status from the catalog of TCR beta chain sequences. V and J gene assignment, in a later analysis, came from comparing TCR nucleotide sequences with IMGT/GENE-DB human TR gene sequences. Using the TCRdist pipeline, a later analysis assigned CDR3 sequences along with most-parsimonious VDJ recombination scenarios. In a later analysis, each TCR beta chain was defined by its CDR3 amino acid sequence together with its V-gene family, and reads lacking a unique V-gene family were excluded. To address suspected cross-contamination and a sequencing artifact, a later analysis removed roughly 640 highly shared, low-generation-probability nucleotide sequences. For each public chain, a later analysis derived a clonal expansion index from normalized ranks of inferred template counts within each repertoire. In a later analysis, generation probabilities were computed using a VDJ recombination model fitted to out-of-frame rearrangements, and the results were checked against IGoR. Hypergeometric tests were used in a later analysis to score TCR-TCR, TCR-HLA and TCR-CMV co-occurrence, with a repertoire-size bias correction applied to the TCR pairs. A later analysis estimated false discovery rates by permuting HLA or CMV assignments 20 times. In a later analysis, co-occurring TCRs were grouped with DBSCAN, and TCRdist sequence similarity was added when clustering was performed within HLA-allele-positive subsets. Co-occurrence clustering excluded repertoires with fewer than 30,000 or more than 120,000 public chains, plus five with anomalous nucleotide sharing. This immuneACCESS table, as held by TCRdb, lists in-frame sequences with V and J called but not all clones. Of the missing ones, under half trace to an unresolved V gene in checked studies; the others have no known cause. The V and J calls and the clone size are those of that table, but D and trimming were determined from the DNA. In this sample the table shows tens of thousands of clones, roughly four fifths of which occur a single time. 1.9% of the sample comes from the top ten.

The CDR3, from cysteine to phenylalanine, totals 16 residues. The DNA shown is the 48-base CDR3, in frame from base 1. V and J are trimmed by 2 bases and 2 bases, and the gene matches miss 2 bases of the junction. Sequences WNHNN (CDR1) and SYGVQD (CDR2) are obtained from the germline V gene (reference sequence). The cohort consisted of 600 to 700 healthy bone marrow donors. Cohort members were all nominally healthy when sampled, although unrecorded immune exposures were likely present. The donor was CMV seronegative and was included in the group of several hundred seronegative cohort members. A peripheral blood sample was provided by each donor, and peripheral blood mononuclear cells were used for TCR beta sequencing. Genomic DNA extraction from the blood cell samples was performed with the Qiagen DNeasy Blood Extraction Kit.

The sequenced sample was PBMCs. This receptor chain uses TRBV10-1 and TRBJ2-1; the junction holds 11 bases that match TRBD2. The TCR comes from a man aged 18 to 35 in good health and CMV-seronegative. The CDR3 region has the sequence CASSEVAGGPYNEQFF. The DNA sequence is TGCGCCAGCAGTGAGGTAGCGGGGGGGCCCTACAATGAGCAGTTCTTC.